This TCR beta chain was retrieved from a study of blood T cells in healthy people across ages (dated by TCRdb to 2015 to 2017). With regard to the full study: Template switching captured roughly one uniquely barcoded TCR beta cDNA molecule per two T cells in model experiments. To track age-related changes in TCR beta repertoire diversity, the study relied on deep sequencing normalized with unique cDNA molecular identifiers. The donors were divided into four age groups: young (average 16 years), middle-aged (about 39), aged (about 62) and long-lived (82). The study analyzed two additional independent replicas of 1 million unique cDNA reads from the same blood draw for two donors, one aged 18 to 30 and one aged 80 or older.

The library relied on 5' RACE. This sample was sequenced with an Illumina HiSeq 2500. A second PCR of roughly 6 to 12 cycles was performed with a sample-barcoded 5' primer and a J-beta primer mix. A unique molecular identifier was introduced onto each TCR beta cDNA molecule by a template-switch 5' adaptor carrying 12 random nucleotides. Each sample yielded at least 3 million CDR3-containing paired-end reads. The Mint cDNA synthesis kit, primed by a TRBC-specific oligonucleotide, was used to synthesize first-strand cDNA from all RNA. All cDNA was treated with uracil-DNA glycosylase and then went through a first 18-cycle PCR with the universal primers M1SS and BC2_uni_R. The authors' pipeline ran thus. For normalization, 1 million high-quality reads, each with a distinct molecular identifier, were randomly selected from each sample. Reads sharing molecular identifiers were discarded rather than binned into consensus sequences. CDR3 identification, clonotype clustering and error correction used MiTCR with a Q25 quality threshold and the strictest error-elimination algorithm. A nonparametric unseen species model using Euler transformation provided a lower-bound estimate of total TCR beta diversity. TCRdb applied fastp at Q25 and MiXCR to the public reads, then kept only in-frame beta chains. A single entry per CDR3 protein holds the most common genes and DNA from its merged rows. None of the V and J calls come from the authors' own analysis; TCRdb made them. The sample table lists about 780,000 distinct CDR3 sequences, roughly 25% of them with a count of one. The ten largest account for around 3% of the sample.

Beyond this particular receptor, the publication reports: Since profiling was done on bulk unsorted PBMCs, naive and antigen-experienced compartments could not be conclusively compared. As age increased, observed TCR beta diversity per million T cells dropped in a roughly linear way, and a significant reduction was already evident by age about 40. The percentage of naive T cells measured by flow cytometry correlated strongly with observed TCR beta diversity. Estimates of total diversity from one million sequenced T cells were regarded as lower bounds and underestimates. The CMV infection status of donors was not known, potentially confounding age-related changes in expanded clonotypes. Compared with the aged group, the long-lived group had more naive CD4+ T cells, fewer expanded clones and increased TCR diversity, suggesting age selection.

The approximately 41 donors, aged roughly 6 to 100 years, were systemically healthy Caucasian individuals from Russia. Each donor gave approximately 9.3 milliliters of peripheral blood, collected into EDTA-treated Vacutainer tubes. PBMCs were isolated by Ficoll-Paque density-gradient centrifugation, with at least 7 million obtained per sample. Trizol reagent was used to extract total RNA from the PBMCs, yielding at least 5.5 micrograms per sample. The percentages of naive CD45RAhigh/CD27high T cells were determined by flow cytometry on a PBMC aliquot from every donor. In this sample, this clonotype turned up many times. Its specific antigen is unknown. One end of the junction fails to match germline, which may point to a read error. This sample also appeared in a second study, on T cells of mothers and their children. Per that second paper: Nine systemically healthy Caucasian individuals, comprising three mothers and their six children, were included as donors. cDNA synthesis consumed the entire amount of extracted RNA, loaded at around 1.4 ug RNA in each 15 ul reaction. In the second PCR, the M1S primer added sample barcodes and 2-4 random nucleotides. Each mother yielded over 10 million TCR beta CDR3 reads and each child 2.5 million to 3.5 million reads. Thymic selection similarly shapes TCR recombination output in related and unrelated pairs, with minor effect from inherited differences. Normalized repertoire overlap in related mother-child pairs was always slightly higher than in unrelated mother-child pairs, but the difference was never significant. Persistent microchimeric T cell clones were not detected, at a sensitivity of 95 to 100 clones per million clonotypes. The study used deep NGS to compare TCR beta repertoires of mothers and children, seeking features distinguishing related mother-child pairs from unrelated individuals. On average, the children were approximately 11 +/- 4 years old, while the mothers were around 42 +/- 4 years old. After adapters were ligated using NEBNext reagents, the libraries underwent 100+100 nt paired-end sequencing on an Illumina HiSeq 2000. To avoid cross-contamination, the mother libraries and the child libraries were prepared a month apart and sequenced in separate runs. For each donor, somewhere between roughly 500,000 and 2,300,000 distinct TCR beta clonotypes were identified. Naive TCR beta clonotypes were estimated from low-frequency clonotypes matched to each donor's FACS-determined naive share, without sorting.

Sequencing was carried out using blood. The clonotype was recovered from a boy younger than 18 in good health.

The DNA sequence is TGTGCCAGCAGCTTAGCTGGGGGTGCCAAAAACATTCAGTACTTC. Its protein product is CASSLAGGAKNIQYF. This receptor chain uses TRBV5-1 and TRBJ2-4; the D gene could be TRBD1 or TRBD2, each one agreeing over 5 bases. CDR1 is given as SGHRS and CDR2 as YFSETQ, both from the germline V gene. The CDR3 sequence holds 15 residues, the cysteine and phenylalanine included. Only the CDR3 DNA is retained, 45 bases long and in frame from the first base.